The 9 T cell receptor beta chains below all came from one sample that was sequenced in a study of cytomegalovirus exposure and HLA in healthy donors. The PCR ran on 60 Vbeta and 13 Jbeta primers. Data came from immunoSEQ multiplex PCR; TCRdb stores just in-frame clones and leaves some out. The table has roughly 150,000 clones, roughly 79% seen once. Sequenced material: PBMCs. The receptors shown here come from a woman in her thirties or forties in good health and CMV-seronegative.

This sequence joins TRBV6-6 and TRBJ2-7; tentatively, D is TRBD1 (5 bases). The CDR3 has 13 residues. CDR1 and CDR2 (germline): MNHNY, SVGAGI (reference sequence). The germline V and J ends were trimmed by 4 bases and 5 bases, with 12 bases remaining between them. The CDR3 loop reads CASSSPGWDEQYF. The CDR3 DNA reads TGTGCCAGCAGTTCGCCAGGGTGGGACGAGCAGTACTTC.

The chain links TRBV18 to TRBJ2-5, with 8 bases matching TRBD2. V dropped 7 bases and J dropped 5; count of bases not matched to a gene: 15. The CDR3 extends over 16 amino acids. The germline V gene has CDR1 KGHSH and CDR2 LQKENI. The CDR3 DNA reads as TGTGCCAGCTACTCATCTTTTAGCGGGACGGGGGAGACCCAGTACTTC. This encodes CASYSSFSGTGETQYF. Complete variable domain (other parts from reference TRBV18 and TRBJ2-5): NAGVMQNPRHLVRRRGQEARLRCSPMKGHSHVYWYRQLPEEGLKFMVYLQKENIIDESGMPKERFSAEFPKEGPSILRIQQVVRGDSAAYFCASYSSFSGTGETQYFGPGTRLLVL.

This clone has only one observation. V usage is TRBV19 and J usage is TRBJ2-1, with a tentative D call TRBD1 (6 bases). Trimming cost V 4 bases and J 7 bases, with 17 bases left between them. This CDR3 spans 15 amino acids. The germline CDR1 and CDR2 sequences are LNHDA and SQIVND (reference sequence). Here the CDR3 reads CASSTTGSGRNEQFF. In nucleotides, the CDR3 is TGTGCCAGTAGTACCACAGGGAGTGGTAGGAATGAGCAGTTCTTC.

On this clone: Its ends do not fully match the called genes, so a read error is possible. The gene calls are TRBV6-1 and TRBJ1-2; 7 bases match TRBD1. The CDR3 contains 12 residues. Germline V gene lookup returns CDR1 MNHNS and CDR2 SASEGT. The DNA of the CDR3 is TGTGCTAGCAGTGAAGCTGGGACAGTCTACACCTTC. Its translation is CASSEAGTVYTF.

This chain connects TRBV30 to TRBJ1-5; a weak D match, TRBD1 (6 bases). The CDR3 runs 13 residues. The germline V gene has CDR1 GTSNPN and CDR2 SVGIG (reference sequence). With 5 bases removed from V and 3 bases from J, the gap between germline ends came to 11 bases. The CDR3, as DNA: TGTGCCTGGGCCGACAGGTCCAATCAGCCCCAGCATTTT. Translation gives CAWADRSNQPQHF.

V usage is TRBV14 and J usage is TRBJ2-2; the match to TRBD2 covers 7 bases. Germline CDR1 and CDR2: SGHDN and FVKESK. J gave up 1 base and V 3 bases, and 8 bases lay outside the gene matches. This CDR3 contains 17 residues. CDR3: CASSQRLAAVNTGELFF. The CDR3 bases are TGTGCCAGCAGCCAGAGGCTAGCGGCCGTGAACACCGGGGAGCTGTTTTTT.

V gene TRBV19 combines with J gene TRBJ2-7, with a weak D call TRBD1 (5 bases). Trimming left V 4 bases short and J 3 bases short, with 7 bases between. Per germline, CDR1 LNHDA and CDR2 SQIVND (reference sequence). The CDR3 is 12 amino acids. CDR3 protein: CASSNRLYEQYF. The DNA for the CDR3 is TGTGCCAGTAGTAACAGGCTCTACGAGCAGTACTTC.

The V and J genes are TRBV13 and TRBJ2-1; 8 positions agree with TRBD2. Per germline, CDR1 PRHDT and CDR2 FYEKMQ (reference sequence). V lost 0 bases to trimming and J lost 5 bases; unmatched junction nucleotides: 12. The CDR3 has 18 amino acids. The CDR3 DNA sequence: TGTGCCAGCAGCTTAGGGAGAATGAGCGGGAGTCGGAACAATGAGCAGTTCTTC. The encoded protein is CASSLGRMSGSRNNEQFF.

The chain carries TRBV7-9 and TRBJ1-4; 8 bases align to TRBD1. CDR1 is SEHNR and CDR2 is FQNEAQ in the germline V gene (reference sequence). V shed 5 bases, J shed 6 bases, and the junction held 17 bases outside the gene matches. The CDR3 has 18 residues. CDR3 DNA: TGTGCCAGCAGCCCCAGACAGGGGAGAGGGTTCGCGGATGAAAAACTGTTTTTT. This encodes CASSPRQGRGFADEKLFF.